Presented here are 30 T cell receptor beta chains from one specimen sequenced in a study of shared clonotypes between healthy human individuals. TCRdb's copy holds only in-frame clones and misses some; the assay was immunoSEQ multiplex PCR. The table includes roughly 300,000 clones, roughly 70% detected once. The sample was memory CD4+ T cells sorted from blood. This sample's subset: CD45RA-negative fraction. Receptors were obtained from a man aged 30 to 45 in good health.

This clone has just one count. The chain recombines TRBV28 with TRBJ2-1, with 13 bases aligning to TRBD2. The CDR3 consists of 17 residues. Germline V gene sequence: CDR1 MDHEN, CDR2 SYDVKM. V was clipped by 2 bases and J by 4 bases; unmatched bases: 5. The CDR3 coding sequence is TGTGCCAGCAGTTTAGGTTGGACTAGCGGGAGATACAATGAGCAGTTCTTC. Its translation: CASSLGWTSGRYNEQFF. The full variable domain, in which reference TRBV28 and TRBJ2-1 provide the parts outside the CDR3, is DVKVTQSSRYLVKRTGEKVFLECVQDMDHENMFWYRQDPGLGLRLIYFSYDVKMKEKGDIPEGYSVSREKKERFSLILESASTNQTSMYLCASSLGWTSGRYNEQFFGPGTRLTVL.

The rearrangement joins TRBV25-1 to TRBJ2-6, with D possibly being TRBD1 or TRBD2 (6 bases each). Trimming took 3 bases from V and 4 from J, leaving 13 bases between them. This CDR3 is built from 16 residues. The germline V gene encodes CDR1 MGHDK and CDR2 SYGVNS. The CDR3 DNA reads TGTGCCAGCAGTGATAGGGGGGTAGAAGGGGCCAACGTCCTGACTTTC. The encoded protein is CASSDRGVEGANVLTF. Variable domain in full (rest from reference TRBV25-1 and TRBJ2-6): EADIYQTPRYLVIGTGKKITLECSQTMGHDKMYWYQQDPGMELHLIHYSYGVNSTEKGDLSSESTVSRIRTEHFPLTLESARPSHTSQYLCASSDRGVEGANVLTFGAGSRLTVL.

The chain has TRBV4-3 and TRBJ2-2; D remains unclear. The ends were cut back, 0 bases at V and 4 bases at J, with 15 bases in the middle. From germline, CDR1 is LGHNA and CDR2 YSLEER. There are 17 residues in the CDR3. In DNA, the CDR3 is TGCGCCAGCAGCCAAGAAGTTGTTGGGGAATCCACCGGGGAGCTGTTTTTT. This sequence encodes CASSQEVVGESTGELFF.

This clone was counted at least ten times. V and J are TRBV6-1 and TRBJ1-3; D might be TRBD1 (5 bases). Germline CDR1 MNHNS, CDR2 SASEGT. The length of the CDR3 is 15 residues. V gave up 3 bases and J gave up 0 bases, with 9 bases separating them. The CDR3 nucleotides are TGTGCCAGCAGTGAGAACAGGTTCTCTGGAAACACCATATATTTT. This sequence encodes CASSENRFSGNTIYF.

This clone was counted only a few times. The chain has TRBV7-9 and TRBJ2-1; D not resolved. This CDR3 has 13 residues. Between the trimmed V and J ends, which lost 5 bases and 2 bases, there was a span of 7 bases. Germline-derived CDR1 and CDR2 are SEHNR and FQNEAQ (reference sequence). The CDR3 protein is CASSPPPYNEQFF. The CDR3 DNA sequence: TGTGCCAGCAGCCCTCCCCCCTACAATGAGCAGTTCTTC.

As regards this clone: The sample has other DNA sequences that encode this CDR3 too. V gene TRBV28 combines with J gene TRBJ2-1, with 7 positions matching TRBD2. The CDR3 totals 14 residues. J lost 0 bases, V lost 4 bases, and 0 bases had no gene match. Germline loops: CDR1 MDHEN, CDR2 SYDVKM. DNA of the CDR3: TGTGCCAGCAGTTCGGGGGGCTCCTACAATGAGCAGTTCTTC. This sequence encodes CASSSGGSYNEQFF.

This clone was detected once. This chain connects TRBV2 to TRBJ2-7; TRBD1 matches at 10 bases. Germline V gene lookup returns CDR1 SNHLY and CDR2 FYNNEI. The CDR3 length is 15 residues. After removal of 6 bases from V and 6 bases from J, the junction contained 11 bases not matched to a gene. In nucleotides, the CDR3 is TGTGCCAGCAGGGAACCGGGACAGGGGTCCCGCGAGCAGTACTTC. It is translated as CASREPGQGSREQYF.

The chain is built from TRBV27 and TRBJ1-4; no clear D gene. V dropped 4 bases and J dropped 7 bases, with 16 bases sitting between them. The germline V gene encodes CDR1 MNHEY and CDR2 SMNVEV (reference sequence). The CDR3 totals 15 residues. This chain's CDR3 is CASSSLPQAGEKLFF. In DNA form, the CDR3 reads TGTGCCAGCAGTTCTTTACCACAAGCAGGTGAAAAACTGTTTTTT.

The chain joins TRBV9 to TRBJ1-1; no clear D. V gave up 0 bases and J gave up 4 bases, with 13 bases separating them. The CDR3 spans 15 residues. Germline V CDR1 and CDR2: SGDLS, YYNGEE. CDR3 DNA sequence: TGTGCCAGCAGCGTAGGTGAAGGGCTGGGCACTGAAGCTTTCTTT. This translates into CASSVGEGLGTEAFF.

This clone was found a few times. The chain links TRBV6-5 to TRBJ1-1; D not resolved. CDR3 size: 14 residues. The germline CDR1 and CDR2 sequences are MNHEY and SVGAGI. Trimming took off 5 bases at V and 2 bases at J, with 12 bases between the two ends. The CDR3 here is CASSINHGNTEAFF. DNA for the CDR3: TGTGCCAGCAGTATCAACCACGGTAACACTGAAGCTTTCTTT.

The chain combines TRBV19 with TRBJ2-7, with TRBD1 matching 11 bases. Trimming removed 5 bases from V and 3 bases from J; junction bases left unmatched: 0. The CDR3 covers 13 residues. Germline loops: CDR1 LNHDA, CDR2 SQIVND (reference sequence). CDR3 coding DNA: TGTGCCAGTAGTGGGACAGGGGGCTACGAGCAGTACTTC. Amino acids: CASSGTGGYEQYF. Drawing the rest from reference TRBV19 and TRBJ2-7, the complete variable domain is DGGITQSPKYLFRKEGQNVTLSCEQNLNHDAMYWYRQDPGQGLRLIYYSQIVNDFQKGDIAEGYSVSREKKESFPLTVTSAQKNPTAFYLCASSGTGGYEQYFGPGTRLTVT.

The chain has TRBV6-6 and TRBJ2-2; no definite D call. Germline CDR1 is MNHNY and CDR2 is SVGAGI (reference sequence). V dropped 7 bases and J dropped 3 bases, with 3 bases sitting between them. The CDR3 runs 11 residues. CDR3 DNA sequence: TGTGCCAGCAAGGACACCGGGGAGCTGTTTTTT. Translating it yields CASKDTGELFF.

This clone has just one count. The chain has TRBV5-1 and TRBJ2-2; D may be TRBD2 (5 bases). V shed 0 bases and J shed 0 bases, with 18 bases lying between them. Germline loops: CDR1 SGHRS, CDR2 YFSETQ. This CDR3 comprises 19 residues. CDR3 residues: CASSLATPGGGTNTGELFF. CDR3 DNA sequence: TGCGCCAGCAGCTTGGCAACCCCCGGTGGAGGCACGAACACCGGGGAGCTGTTTTTT.

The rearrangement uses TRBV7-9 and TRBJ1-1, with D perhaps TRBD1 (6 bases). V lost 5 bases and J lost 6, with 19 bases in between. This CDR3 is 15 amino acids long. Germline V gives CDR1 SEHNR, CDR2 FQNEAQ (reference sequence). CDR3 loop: CASSPGGALGAEAFF. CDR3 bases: TGTGCCAGCAGCCCCGGGGGGGCGTTAGGGGCTGAAGCTTTCTTT.

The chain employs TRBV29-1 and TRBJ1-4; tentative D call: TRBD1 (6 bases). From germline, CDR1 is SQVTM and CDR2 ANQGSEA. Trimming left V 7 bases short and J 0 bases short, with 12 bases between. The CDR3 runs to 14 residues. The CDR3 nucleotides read TGCAGCGCTTCGAAGGGGGCAACTAATGAAAAACTGTTTTTT. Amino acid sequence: CSASKGATNEKLFF.

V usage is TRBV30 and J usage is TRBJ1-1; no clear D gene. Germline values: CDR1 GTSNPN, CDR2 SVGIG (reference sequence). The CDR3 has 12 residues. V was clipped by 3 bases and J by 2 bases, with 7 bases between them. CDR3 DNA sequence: TGTGCCTGGAGGGGGTACAACACTGAAGCTTTCTTT. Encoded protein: CAWRGYNTEAFF. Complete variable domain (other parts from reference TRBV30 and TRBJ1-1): SQTIHQWPATLVQPVGSPLSLECTVEGTSNPNLYWYRQAAGRGLQLLFYSVGIGQISSEVPQNLSASRPQDRQFILSSKKLLLSDSGFYLCAWRGYNTEAFFGQGTRLTVV.

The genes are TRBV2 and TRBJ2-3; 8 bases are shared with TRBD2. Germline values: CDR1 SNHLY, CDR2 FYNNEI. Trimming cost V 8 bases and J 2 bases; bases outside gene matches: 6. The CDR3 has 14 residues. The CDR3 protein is CASERLAPTDTQYF. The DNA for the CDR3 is TGTGCCAGCGAAAGACTAGCGCCCACAGATACGCAGTATTTT.

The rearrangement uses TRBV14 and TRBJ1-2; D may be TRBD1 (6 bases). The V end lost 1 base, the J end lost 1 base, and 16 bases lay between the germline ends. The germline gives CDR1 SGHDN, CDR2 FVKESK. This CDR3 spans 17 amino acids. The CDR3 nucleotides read TGTGCCAGCAGCCAAGGGAATCCGGGACAATTTAACTATGGCTACACCTTC. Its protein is CASSQGNPGQFNYGYTF.

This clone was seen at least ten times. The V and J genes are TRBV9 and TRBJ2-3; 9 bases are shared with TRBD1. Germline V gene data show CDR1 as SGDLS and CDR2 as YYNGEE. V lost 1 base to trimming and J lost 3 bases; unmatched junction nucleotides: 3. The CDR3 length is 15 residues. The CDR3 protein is CASSVWGQGTDTQYF. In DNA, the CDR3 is TGTGCCAGCAGCGTATGGGGACAGGGAACAGATACGCAGTATTTT.

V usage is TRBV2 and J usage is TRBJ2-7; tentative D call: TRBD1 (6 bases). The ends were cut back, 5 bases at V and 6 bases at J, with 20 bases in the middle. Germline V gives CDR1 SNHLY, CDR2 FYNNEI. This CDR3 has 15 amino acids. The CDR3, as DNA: TGTGCCAGCAGTTTAGAGCGACCCAAAGGGGGCGAGCAGTACTTC. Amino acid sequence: CASSLERPKGGEQYF.

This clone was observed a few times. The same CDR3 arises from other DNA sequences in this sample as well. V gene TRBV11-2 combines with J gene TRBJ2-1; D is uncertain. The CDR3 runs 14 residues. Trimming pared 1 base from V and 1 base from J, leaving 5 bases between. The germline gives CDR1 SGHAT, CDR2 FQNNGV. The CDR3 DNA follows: TGTGCCAGCAGCTTAGGCCCTTCCTACAATGAGCAGTTCTTC. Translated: CASSLGPSYNEQFF.

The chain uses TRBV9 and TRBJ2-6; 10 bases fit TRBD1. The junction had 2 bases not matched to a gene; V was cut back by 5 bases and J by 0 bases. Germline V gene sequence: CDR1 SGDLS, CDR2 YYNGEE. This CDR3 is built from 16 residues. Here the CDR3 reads CASSRTGGSGANVLTF. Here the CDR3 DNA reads TGTGCCAGCAGTCGGACAGGGGGCTCTGGGGCCAACGTCCTGACTTTC. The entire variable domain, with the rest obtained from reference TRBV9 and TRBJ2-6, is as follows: DSGVTQTPKHLITATGQRVTLRCSPRSGDLSVYWYQQSLDQGLQFLIQYYNGEERAKGNILERFSAQQFPDLHSELNLSSLELGDSALYFCASSRTGGSGANVLTFGAGSRLTVL.

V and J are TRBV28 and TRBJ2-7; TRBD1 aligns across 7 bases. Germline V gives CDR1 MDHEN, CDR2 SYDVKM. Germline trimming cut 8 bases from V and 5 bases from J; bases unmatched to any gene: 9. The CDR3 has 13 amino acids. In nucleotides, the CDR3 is TGTGCCAGCCTCGGGGACAGTTTCAACGAGCAGTACTTC. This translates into CASLGDSFNEQYF.

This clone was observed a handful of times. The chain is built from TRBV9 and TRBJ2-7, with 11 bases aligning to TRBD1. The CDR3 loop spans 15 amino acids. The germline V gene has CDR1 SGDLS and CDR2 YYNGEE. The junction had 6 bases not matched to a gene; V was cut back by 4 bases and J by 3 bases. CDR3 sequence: CASSIRDRGSYEQYF. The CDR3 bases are TGTGCCAGCAGCATCCGGGACAGGGGGAGCTACGAGCAGTACTTC. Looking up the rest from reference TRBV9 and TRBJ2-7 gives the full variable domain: DSGVTQTPKHLITATGQRVTLRCSPRSGDLSVYWYQQSLDQGLQFLIQYYNGEERAKGNILERFSAQQFPDLHSELNLSSLELGDSALYFCASSIRDRGSYEQYFGPGTRLTVT.

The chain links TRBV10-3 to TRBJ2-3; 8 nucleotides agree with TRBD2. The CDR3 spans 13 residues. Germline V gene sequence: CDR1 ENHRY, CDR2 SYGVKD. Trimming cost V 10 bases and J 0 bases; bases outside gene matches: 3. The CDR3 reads CATGGVSTDTQYF. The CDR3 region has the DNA TGTGCCACCGGGGGGGTTAGCACAGATACGCAGTATTTT.

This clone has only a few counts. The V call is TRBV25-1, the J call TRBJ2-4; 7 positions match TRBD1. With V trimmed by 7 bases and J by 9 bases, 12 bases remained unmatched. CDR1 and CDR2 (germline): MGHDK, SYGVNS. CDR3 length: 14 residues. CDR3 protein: CASTKGGESIIQYF. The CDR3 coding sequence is TGTGCCAGCACGAAAGGGGGCGAATCAATCATTCAGTACTTC. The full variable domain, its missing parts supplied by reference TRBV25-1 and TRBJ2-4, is EADIYQTPRYLVIGTGKKITLECSQTMGHDKMYWYQQDPGMELHLIHYSYGVNSTEKGDLSSESTVSRIRTEHFPLTLESARPSHTSQYLCASTKGGESIIQYFGAGTRLSVL.

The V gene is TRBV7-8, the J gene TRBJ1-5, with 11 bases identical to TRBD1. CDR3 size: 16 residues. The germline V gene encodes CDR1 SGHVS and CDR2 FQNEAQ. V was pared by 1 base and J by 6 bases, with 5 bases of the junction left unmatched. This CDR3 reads CASSLGTGGAGQPQHF. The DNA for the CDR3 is TGTGCCAGCAGCTTAGGGACAGGGGGCGCCGGTCAGCCCCAGCATTTT.

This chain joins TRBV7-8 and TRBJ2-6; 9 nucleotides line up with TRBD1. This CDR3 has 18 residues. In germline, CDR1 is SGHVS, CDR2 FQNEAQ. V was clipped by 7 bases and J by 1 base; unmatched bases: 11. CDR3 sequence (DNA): TGTGCCAGCATCGAGGGACGGACAGGGGCTTCTGGGGCCAACGTCCTGACTTTC. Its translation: CASIEGRTGASGANVLTF.

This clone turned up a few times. The CDR3 coding sequence is TGCAGCGTTGGGACAGGGCTGGGGGATGGCTACACCTTC. Encoded protein: CSVGTGLGDGYTF. The chain is built from TRBV29-1 and TRBJ1-2; 8 nucleotides agree with TRBD1. The length of the CDR3 is 13 residues. V lost 4 bases and J lost 6; bases outside the gene matches: 7. Germline-derived CDR1 and CDR2 are SQVTM and ANQGSEA.

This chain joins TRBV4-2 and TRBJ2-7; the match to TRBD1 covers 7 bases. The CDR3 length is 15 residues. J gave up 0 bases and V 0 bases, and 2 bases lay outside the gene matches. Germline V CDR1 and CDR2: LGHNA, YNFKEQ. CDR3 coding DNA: TGTGCCAGCAGCCAAGACAGGGGGTACTCCTACGAGCAGTACTTC. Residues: CASSQDRGYSYEQYF.